This T cell receptor beta chain is from a study of early T cells in non-severe SARS-CoV-2 infection. Overall study context: Sequencing of unsorted whole blood was done on bulk RNA, leaving chains unpaired.

This CDR3 spans 12 amino acids. Germline V gene data show CDR1 as MGHDK and CDR2 as SYGVNS. V was shortened by 11 bases and J by 4 bases, with 12 bases between the two germline ends. Study-level points and caveats: Matching with VDJdb favored anti-spike CD8 responses (missing private and CD4 specificities).

Each single cDNA molecule received a unique molecular identifier. TCRdb re-analysed the 5' RACE reads in MiXCR, keeping a single row per CDR3 protein. The sample gives about 60,000 distinct CDR3 sequences, 15% of which show up once; 8% to 10% is in the top ten. Many counts were recorded for this clonotype. Its target is not known. The sequenced sample was whole blood, obtained at baseline. The clonotype originates from an adult who was a healthcare worker with PCR-confirmed SARS-CoV-2 infection or an uninfected control (not recorded which). This sequence joins TRBV25-1 and TRBJ2-1, with a tentative D call TRBD2 (5 bases). This CDR3 is CAARGYYNEQFF. The CDR3 DNA is TGTGCCGCTAGAGGGTATTACAATGAGCAGTTCTTC.